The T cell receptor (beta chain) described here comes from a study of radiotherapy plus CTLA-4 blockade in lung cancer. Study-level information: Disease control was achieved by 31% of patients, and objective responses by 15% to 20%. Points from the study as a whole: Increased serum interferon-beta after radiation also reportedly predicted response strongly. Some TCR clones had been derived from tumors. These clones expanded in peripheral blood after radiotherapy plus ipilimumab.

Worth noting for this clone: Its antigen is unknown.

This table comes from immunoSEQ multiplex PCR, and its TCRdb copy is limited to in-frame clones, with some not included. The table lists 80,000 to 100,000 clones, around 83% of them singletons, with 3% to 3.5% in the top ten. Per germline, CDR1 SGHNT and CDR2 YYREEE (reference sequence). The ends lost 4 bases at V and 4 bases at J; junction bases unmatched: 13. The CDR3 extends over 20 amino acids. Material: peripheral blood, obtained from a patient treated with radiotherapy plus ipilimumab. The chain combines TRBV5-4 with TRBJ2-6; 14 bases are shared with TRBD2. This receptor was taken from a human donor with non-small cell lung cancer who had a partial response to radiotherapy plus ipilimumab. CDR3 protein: CASSPAGLAGVVAGANVLTF. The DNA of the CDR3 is TGTGCCAGCAGCCCCGCGGGACTAGCGGGAGTCGTGGCCGGGGCCAACGTCCTGACTTTC.